The 31 T cell receptor beta chains listed next were all sequenced from one sample in a study of shared clonotypes between healthy human individuals. Assay: immunoSEQ multiplex PCR; the TCRdb copy retains only in-frame clones and omits some. The sample yields millions of clones, roughly nine tenths seen once. Sequenced sample: naive CD4+ T cells sorted from blood. Sample subset: CD45RA+ positively selected. These receptors all come from a man aged 18-30 years in good health.

The chain couples TRBV23-1 to TRBJ2-7; D is undetermined. TRBV23-1 is marked as an open reading frame, function uncertain. V was trimmed by 2 bases and J by 7 bases, leaving 3 bases between them. The CDR3 consists of 10 residues. CDR3 sequence: CASSQREQYF. Here the CDR3 DNA reads TGCGCCAGCAGTCAAAGGGAGCAGTACTTC.

The J gene is TRBJ1-4, the V gene TRBV6-5; tentatively, D is TRBD1 (5 bases). The CDR3 spans 14 residues. CDR1 is MNHEY and CDR2 is SVGAGI in the germline V gene. Trimming took off 5 bases at V and 10 bases at J, with 17 bases between the two ends. The DNA of the CDR3 is TGTGCCAGCAGTCCCCGGGACGGTAGCGGAAAACTGTTTTTT. Residues: CASSPRDGSGKLFF.

V gene TRBV2 combines with J gene TRBJ2-1, with D unclear. The CDR3 totals 16 residues. The germline gives CDR1 SNHLY, CDR2 FYNNEI. Trimming left V 0 bases short and J 0 bases short, with 9 bases between. CDR3 bases: TGTGCCAGCAGTGAAGCGCTAGAGAGCTCCTACAATGAGCAGTTCTTC. The encoded protein is CASSEALESSYNEQFF. Drawing the rest from reference TRBV2 and TRBJ2-1, the complete variable domain is EPEVTQTPSHQVTQMGQEVILRCVPISNHLYFYWYRQILGQKVEFLVSFYNNEISEKSEIFDDQFSVERPDGSNFTLKIRSTKLEDSAMYFCASSEALESSYNEQFFGPGTRLTVL.

Turning to this clone: At one boundary the junction diverges from the germline segment, which might be a read error. This chain connects TRBV4-1 to TRBJ2-7; D possibly uses TRBD1 or TRBD2 (5 bases each). Germline CDR1 and CDR2: MGHRA and YSYEKL. The CDR3 loop spans 13 amino acids. In nucleotides, the CDR3 is TGCGCCAGCAGCCAAGATGGGGACCAAAGTCTGCACTTC. Translated, it gives CASSQDGDQSLHF.

The chain has TRBV6-5 and TRBJ2-7; 9 bases agree with TRBD2. The CDR3 consists of 13 residues. The trim removed 7 bases at V and 5 bases at J, leaving 6 bases unmatched. Germline lookup yields CDR1 MNHEY and CDR2 SVGAGI. The CDR3 DNA reads TGTGCCAGCACGCGGGGGGGGTCGAACGAGCAGTACTTC. This gives the protein CASTRGGSNEQYF.

V and J are TRBV6-5 and TRBJ1-6; D is possibly TRBD1 (5 bases). CDR3 length equals 14 residues. V lost 6 bases and J 7 bases, leaving 13 bases between the germline ends. Germline V lookup: CDR1 MNHEY, CDR2 SVGAGI. Written as DNA, the CDR3 is TGTGCCAGCAGAAGCAGGGCGTTGAATTCACCCCTCCACTTT. Protein product: CASRSRALNSPLHF.

J is TRBJ2-1 and V is TRBV4-1; TRBD1 agrees at 7 bases. The CDR3 covers 14 residues. V trimming: 5 bases; J trimming: 4 bases; junction bases outside the gene matches: 5. Looked up from germline, CDR1 is MGHRA and CDR2 is YSYEKL. Written as DNA, the CDR3 is TGCGCCAGCAGCTCGGGACAGCTATACAATGAGCAGTTCTTC. Encoded protein: CASSSGQLYNEQFF.

As to this clone: This CDR3 is also generated by other DNA sequences in the sample. This chain connects TRBV6-5 to TRBJ1-5; 7 bases agree with TRBD1. The J segment lost 6 bases and the V segment lost 5 bases, leaving 4 bases of the junction unmatched. Germline CDR1 and CDR2: MNHEY and SVGAGI. There are 13 residues in the CDR3. The CDR3 DNA follows: TGTGCCAGCAGTCGGACAGGAGCTCAGCCCCAGCATTTT. Amino acids: CASSRTGAQPQHF.

This rearrangement joins TRBV6-5 to TRBJ2-1; D might be TRBD1 (6 bases). The CDR3 is 14 amino acids. V gave up 2 bases and J gave up 9 bases, with 14 bases separating them. Germline values: CDR1 MNHEY, CDR2 SVGAGI. CDR3 coding DNA: TGTGCCAGCAGTTACGGGCAGGGGTTTGGTGAGCAGTTCTTC. It specifies CASSYGQGFGEQFF.

V and J are TRBV19 and TRBJ1-1; D is unclear. The V end lost 5 bases, the J end lost 1 base, and 11 bases lay between the germline ends. Germline CDR1 is LNHDA and CDR2 is SQIVND (reference sequence). The CDR3 spans 14 residues. The chain's CDR3 is CASSRAGSNTEAFF. The CDR3 nucleotides read TGTGCCAGTAGTCGCGCAGGCTCGAACACTGAAGCTTTCTTT. The whole variable domain, filled in from reference TRBV19 and TRBJ1-1, reads DGGITQSPKYLFRKEGQNVTLSCEQNLNHDAMYWYRQDPGQGLRLIYYSQIVNDFQKGDIAEGYSVSREKKESFPLTVTSAQKNPTAFYLCASSRAGSNTEAFFGQGTRLTVV.

This chain links TRBV9 with TRBJ2-7, with D tentatively TRBD1 or TRBD2 (6 bases each). Trimming removed 4 bases at V and 2 bases at J, with 16 bases between. Per germline, CDR1 SGDLS and CDR2 YYNGEE. This CDR3 has 15 amino acids. CDR3 sequence reads: CASSPSGGHAYEQYF. The CDR3 DNA is TGTGCCAGCAGCCCTTCTGGGGGGCATGCCTACGAGCAGTACTTC.

There are a few counts of this clone. The chain couples TRBV11-2 to TRBJ1-2, with D unresolved. The germline V gene has CDR1 SGHAT and CDR2 FQNNGV. V lost 5 bases, J lost 4 bases, and 8 bases lay in between. The CDR3 runs 12 residues. CDR3 nucleotides: TGTGCCAGCAGCACCCGCGCCTATGGCTACACCTTC. Amino acid sequence: CASSTRAYGYTF.

The CDR3 here is CASSLVRVPTGANVLTF. Here the CDR3 DNA reads TGTGCCAGCAGCTTAGTCAGGGTACCTACTGGGGCCAACGTCCTGACTTTC. The chain links TRBV11-2 to TRBJ2-6, with TRBD1 as a possible D gene (5 bases). The CDR3 extends over 17 amino acids. The V gene lost 1 base and the J gene lost 2 bases, with 12 bases spanning the gap. Germline values: CDR1 SGHAT, CDR2 FQNNGV.

This chain connects TRBV19 to TRBJ2-3, with D possibly matching TRBD1 (6 bases). The CDR3 sequence is 14 residues long. Germline CDR1 is LNHDA and CDR2 is SQIVND (reference sequence). V shed 4 bases and J shed 4 bases, with 12 bases lying between them. CDR3 loop: CASSRTVHADTQYF. The CDR3 region has the DNA TGTGCCAGTAGTAGGACAGTTCACGCAGATACGCAGTATTTT. Variable domain in full (rest from reference TRBV19 and TRBJ2-3): DGGITQSPKYLFRKEGQNVTLSCEQNLNHDAMYWYRQDPGQGLRLIYYSQIVNDFQKGDIAEGYSVSREKKESFPLTVTSAQKNPTAFYLCASSRTVHADTQYFGPGTRLTVL.

This clone was observed a single time. The CDR3 sequence is CASSMRQGDSPLHF. The CDR3 DNA reads as TGTGCCAGTAGTATGCGACAGGGGGATTCACCCCTCCACTTT. The gene calls are TRBV19 and TRBJ1-6, with 9 bases identical to TRBD1. This CDR3 spans 14 amino acids. The germline CDR1 and CDR2 sequences are LNHDA and SQIVND (reference sequence). V was pared by 3 bases and J by 8 bases, with 2 bases of the junction left unmatched.

J is TRBJ2-3 and V is TRBV18; TRBD1 might be the D (5 bases). The germline V gene has CDR1 KGHSH and CDR2 LQKENI. The CDR3 consists of 15 residues. V lost 0 bases and J lost 2, with 9 bases in between. In DNA form, the CDR3 reads TGTGCCAGCTCACCACCGACGACAGTCACAGATACGCAGTATTTT. Translating gives CASSPPTTVTDTQYF.

This clone came up once. V usage is TRBV6-1 and J usage is TRBJ2-7; D remains unclear. The CDR3 has 14 amino acids. Germline V gene data show CDR1 as MNHNS and CDR2 as SASEGT. V lost 3 bases to trimming and J lost 0 bases, with 9 bases between them. DNA of the CDR3: TGTGCCAGCAGTGACCGGACCCCCTCCTACGAGCAGTACTTC. Amino acid sequence: CASSDRTPSYEQYF.

The V call is TRBV6-6, the J call TRBJ1-4; D perhaps matches TRBD1 (5 bases). The CDR3 spans 15 residues. Trimming pared 0 bases from V and 8 bases from J, leaving 13 bases between. Germline CDR1 MNHNY, CDR2 SVGAGI (reference sequence). CDR3: CASSYSGAIQEKLFF. The CDR3 bases are TGTGCCAGCAGTTACTCCGGGGCAATTCAAGAAAAACTGTTTTTT.

The chain links TRBV6-6 to TRBJ1-6; D gene unclear. CDR1 and CDR2 (germline): MNHNY, SVGAGI (reference sequence). V was pared by 4 bases and J by 3 bases, with 4 bases between. This CDR3 region has 13 residues. Here the CDR3 reads CASSSNYNSPLHF. DNA of the CDR3: TGTGCCAGCAGTTCCAACTATAATTCACCCCTCCACTTT.

Comment on this clone: Other DNA sequences from this sample encode an identical CDR3 as well. The chain joins TRBV7-2 to TRBJ1-1, with D unresolved. The CDR3 totals 13 residues. Germline lookup yields CDR1 SGHTA and CDR2 FQGNSA. Trimming removed 5 bases at V and 1 base at J, with 8 bases between. CDR3 protein: CASSLRGNTEAFF. In nucleotides, the CDR3 is TGTGCCAGCAGCCTACGGGGGAACACTGAAGCTTTCTTT.

The rearrangement uses TRBV27 and TRBJ2-3; 8 nucleotides align to TRBD2. This CDR3 spans 16 amino acids. The germline V gene has CDR1 MNHEY and CDR2 SMNVEV (reference sequence). With V trimmed by 5 bases and J by 0 bases, 7 bases remained unmatched. DNA for the CDR3: TGTGCCAGCAGTACTTCACTAGCGGAGAGCACAGATACGCAGTATTTT. Translated, it gives CASSTSLAESTDTQYF.

This clone was seen a few times. The V call is TRBV9, the J call TRBJ2-3, with TRBD1 as a possible D gene (5 bases). The CDR3 sequence is 15 residues long. Per the germline V gene, CDR1 is SGDLS and CDR2 is YYNGEE. The V end lost 4 bases, the J end lost 6 bases, and 18 bases lay between the germline ends. CDR3 sequence: CASSPSVGDRDTQYF. DNA for the CDR3: TGTGCCAGCAGCCCCAGCGTAGGGGATAGGGATACGCAGTATTTT.

V and J are TRBV5-1 and TRBJ2-1; no firm D call. Germline V gene sequence: CDR1 SGHRS, CDR2 YFSETQ. The CDR3 is made up of 15 amino acids. V was shortened by 0 bases and J by 0 bases, with 7 bases between the two germline ends. Written as DNA, the CDR3 is TGCGCCAGCAGCTTGGGATTTAACTCCTACAATGAGCAGTTCTTC. Its protein is CASSLGFNSYNEQFF.

The chain employs TRBV28 and TRBJ1-2; D remains unclear. In germline, CDR1 is MDHEN, CDR2 SYDVKM. The CDR3 is made up of 13 amino acids. The V end lost 3 bases, the J end lost 10 bases, and 15 bases lay between the germline ends. CDR3 coding DNA: TGTGCCAGCAGTTTTTCGGCACAGAAGGCCTACACCTTC. It translates to CASSFSAQKAYTF.

The rearrangement links TRBV30 to TRBJ2-7; the D gene is possibly TRBD1 (5 bases). Between the trimmed V and J ends, which lost 0 bases and 3 bases, there was a span of 12 bases. CDR3 size: 14 residues. CDR1 GTSNPN and CDR2 SVGIG come from the germline V gene (reference sequence). The CDR3 bases are TGTGCCTGGAGTGTACGAATAGGGGACTACGAGCAGTACTTC. The encoded protein is CAWSVRIGDYEQYF.

This sequence joins TRBV5-4 and TRBJ2-2; no clear D gene. The CDR3 is 14 amino acids. Germline lookup yields CDR1 SGHNT and CDR2 YYREEE (reference sequence). Trimming cost V 3 bases and J 3 bases, with 9 bases left between them. The CDR3 DNA is TGTGCCAGCAGCTCGGAGCTCGACACCGGGGAGCTGTTTTTT. It translates to CASSSELDTGELFF.

The chain uses TRBV5-8 and TRBJ2-2, with 9 positions matching TRBD2. CDR1 is SGHTS and CDR2 is YDEGEE in the germline V gene. V shed 7 bases, J shed 3 bases, and the junction held 7 bases outside the gene matches. This CDR3 contains 15 residues. CDR3: CASYGTSRHTGELFF. CDR3 nucleotide sequence: TGTGCCAGCTACGGGACTAGCAGACACACCGGGGAGCTGTTTTTT.

The V call is TRBV4-1, the J call TRBJ1-3; D not resolved. Germline V gene sequence: CDR1 MGHRA, CDR2 YSYEKL. V was shortened by 1 base and J by 0 bases, with 10 bases between the two germline ends. The CDR3 is 16 amino acids. The DNA of the CDR3 is TGCGCCAGCAGCCAAGGGTCTGATCCCTCTGGAAACACCATATATTTT. Residues: CASSQGSDPSGNTIYF.

The chain is built from TRBV15 and TRBJ2-6, with 8 nucleotides matching TRBD1. The V and J ends lost 0 bases and 0 bases, in that order; junction bases with no gene match: 13. CDR1 and CDR2 (germline): LNHNV, YYDKDF (reference sequence). This CDR3 has 21 amino acids. The DNA of the CDR3 is TGTGCCACCAGCAGAGATCCAACCTCCGGGACAGGCTACTCTGGGGCCAACGTCCTGACTTTC. This gives the protein CATSRDPTSGTGYSGANVLTF.

This chain connects TRBV19 to TRBJ1-2; a possible D gene is TRBD1 (6 bases). The CDR3 consists of 15 residues. Trimming took 2 bases from V and 1 from J, leaving 11 bases between them. Germline assignment: CDR1 LNHDA and CDR2 SQIVND (reference sequence). The CDR3 DNA reads as TGTGCCAGTAGTATAAGGGGGACACTTAACTATGGCTACACCTTC. It translates to CASSIRGTLNYGYTF.

This clone has just one count. The chain carries TRBV5-1 and TRBJ2-1, with 7 bases identical to TRBD2. The CDR3 is 16 amino acids. J was trimmed by 7 bases and V by 0 bases; bases with no gene match: 10. Germline V gene lookup returns CDR1 SGHRS and CDR2 YFSETQ. The CDR3 DNA follows: TGCGCCAGCAGCTTGGAGCACGGGACTATTATTAATGAGCAGTTCTTC. Protein product: CASSLEHGTIINEQFF.